This TCR beta chain was obtained from a study of CD8+ T cells in alopecia areata. Specified treatment: oral pan-JAK inhibitor, 5-10 mg twice daily. Isolated RNA was reverse transcribed into cDNA used as the sequencing template. TCRdb keeps only in-frame clones here, not all; method: immunoSEQ multiplex PCR. The sample shows more than 110,000 clones, 75% to 85% of them seen only once. Germline CDR1 is DFQATT and CDR2 is SNEGSKA (reference sequence). This CDR3 has 11 amino acids. The V and J ends lost 4 bases and 6 bases respectively, with 7 bases between them. This TCR was recovered from a human donor with alopecia areata. The source was CD8+ T cells sorted from blood, collected at week 4, from a patient treated with tofacitinib. V gene TRBV20-1 combines with J gene TRBJ2-1; no clear D. The CDR3 loop is CSAITGNEQFF. The CDR3 DNA follows: TGCAGTGCTATAACTGGCAATGAGCAGTTCTTC.